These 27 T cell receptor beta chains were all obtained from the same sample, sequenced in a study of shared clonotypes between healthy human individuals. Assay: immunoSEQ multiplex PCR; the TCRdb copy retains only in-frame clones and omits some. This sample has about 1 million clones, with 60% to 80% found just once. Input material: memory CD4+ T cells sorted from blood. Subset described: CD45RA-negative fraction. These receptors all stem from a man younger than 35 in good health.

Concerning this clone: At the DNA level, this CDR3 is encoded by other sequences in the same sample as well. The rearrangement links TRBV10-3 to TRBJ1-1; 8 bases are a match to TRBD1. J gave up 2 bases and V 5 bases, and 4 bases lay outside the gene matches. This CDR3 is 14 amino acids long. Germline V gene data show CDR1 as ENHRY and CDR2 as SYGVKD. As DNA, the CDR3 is TGTGCCATCAGTAGAGACAGGGGTAACACTGAAGCTTTCTTT. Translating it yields CAISRDRGNTEAFF.

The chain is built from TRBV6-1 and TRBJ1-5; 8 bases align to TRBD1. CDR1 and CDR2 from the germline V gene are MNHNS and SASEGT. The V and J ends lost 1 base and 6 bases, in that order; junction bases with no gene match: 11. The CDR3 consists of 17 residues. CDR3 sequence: CASSEGQGAGRGQPQHF. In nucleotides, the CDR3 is TGTGCCAGCAGTGAAGGTCAGGGGGCGGGGAGAGGTCAGCCCCAGCATTTT.

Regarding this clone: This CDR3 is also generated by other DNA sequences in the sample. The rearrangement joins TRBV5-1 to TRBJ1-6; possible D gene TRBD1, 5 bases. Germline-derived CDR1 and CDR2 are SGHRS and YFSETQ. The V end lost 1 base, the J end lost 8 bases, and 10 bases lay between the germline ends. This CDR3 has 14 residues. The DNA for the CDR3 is TGCGCCAGCAGCTTGCAGGGTGGGGATTCACCCCTCCACTTT. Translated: CASSLQGGDSPLHF.

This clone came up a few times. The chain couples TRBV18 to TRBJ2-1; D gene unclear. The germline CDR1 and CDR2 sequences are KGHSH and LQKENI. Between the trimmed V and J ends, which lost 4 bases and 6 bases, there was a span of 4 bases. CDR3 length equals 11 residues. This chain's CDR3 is CASSLSNEQFF. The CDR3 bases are TGTGCCAGCTCACTCTCCAATGAGCAGTTCTTC.

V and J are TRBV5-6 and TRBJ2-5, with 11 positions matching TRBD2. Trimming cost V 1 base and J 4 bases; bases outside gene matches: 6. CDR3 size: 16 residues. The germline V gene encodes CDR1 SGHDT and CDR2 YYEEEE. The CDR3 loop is CASSLLSGGALETQYF. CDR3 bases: TGTGCCAGCAGCTTGCTTAGCGGGGGGGCGTTAGAGACCCAGTACTTC.

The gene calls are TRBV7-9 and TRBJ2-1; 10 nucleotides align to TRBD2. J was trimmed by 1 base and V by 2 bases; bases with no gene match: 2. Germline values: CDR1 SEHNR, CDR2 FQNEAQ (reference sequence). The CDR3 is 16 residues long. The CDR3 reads CASSLPSGRSYNEQFF. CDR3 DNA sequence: TGTGCCAGCAGCTTACCTAGCGGGAGATCCTACAATGAGCAGTTCTTC.

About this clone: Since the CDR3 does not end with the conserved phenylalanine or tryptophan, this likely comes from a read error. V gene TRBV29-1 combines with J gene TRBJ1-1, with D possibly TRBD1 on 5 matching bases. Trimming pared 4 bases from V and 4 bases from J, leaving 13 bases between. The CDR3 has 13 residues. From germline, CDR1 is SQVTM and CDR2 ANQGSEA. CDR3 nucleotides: TGCAGCGTTGCCTCAGGGTATGGCACTGAAGCTTTCCTT. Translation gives CSVASGYGTEAFL.

The chain's CDR3 is CASSQTGMVFEQYF. DNA for the CDR3: TGTGCCAGCAGCCAAACAGGGATGGTATTCGAGCAGTACTTC. The chain has TRBV14 and TRBJ2-7; D is perhaps TRBD1 (6 bases). The CDR3 covers 14 residues. Between the trimmed V and J ends, which lost 2 bases and 6 bases, there was a span of 14 bases. Looked up from germline, CDR1 is SGHDN and CDR2 is FVKESK.

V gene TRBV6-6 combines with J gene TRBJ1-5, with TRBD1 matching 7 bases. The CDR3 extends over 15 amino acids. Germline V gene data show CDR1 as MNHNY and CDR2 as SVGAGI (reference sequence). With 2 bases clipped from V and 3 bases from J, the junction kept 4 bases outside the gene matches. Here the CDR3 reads CASSYIQGFNQPQHF. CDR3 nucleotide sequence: TGTGCCAGCAGTTACATACAGGGGTTCAATCAGCCCCAGCATTTT.

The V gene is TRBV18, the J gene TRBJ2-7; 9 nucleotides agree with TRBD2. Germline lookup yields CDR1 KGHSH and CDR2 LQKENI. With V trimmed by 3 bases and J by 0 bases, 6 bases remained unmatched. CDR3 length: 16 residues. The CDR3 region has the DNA TGTGCCAGCTCACCGAGCGGGGGGTCGAGCTCCTACGAGCAGTACTTC. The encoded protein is CASSPSGGSSSYEQYF.

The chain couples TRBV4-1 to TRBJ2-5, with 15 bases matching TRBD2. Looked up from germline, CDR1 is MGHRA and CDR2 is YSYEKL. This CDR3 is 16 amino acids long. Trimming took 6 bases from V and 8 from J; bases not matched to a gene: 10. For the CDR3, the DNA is TGCGCCAGCAGTGGACTAGCGGGGGGGCCATCGGATACCCAGTACTTC. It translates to CASSGLAGGPSDTQYF.

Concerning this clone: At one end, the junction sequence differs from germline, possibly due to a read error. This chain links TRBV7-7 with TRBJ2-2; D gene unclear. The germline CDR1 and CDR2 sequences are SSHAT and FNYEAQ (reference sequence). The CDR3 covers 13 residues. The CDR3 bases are TGTGCTAGCAGCCTCACTTACACCGGGGAGCTGTTTTTT. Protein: CASSLTYTGELFF.

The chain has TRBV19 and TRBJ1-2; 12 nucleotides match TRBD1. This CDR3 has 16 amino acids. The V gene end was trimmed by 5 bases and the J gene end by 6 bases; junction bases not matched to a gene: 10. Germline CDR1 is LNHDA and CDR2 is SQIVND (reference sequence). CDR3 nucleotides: TGTGCCAGTAGTCCCCGCCGGGACAGGGGGCGAGATGGCTACACCTTC. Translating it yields CASSPRRDRGRDGYTF.

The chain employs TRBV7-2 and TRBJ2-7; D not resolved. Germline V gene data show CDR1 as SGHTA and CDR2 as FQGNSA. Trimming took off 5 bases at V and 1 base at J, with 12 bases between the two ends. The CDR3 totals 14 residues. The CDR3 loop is CASSRLIPSYEQYF. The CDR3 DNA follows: TGTGCCAGCAGCCGGCTCATTCCTTCCTACGAGCAGTACTTC.

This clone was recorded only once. The CDR3 sequence: CASSYWDRNTEAFF. The CDR3 DNA is TGTGCCAGCAGCTACTGGGACAGGAACACTGAAGCTTTCTTT. The rearrangement uses TRBV5-4 and TRBJ1-1; 7 nucleotides agree with TRBD1. The J segment lost 1 base and the V segment lost 3 bases, leaving 3 bases of the junction unmatched. The germline V gene encodes CDR1 SGHNT and CDR2 YYREEE (reference sequence). CDR3 length: 14 amino acids.

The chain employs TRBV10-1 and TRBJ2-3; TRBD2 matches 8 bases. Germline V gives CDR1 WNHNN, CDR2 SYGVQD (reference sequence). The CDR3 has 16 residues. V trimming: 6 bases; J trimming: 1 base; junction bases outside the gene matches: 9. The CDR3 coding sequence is TGCGCCAGCAGCCGAGGGCTAGCGGGCCGCACAGATACGCAGTATTTT. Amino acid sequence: CASSRGLAGRTDTQYF.

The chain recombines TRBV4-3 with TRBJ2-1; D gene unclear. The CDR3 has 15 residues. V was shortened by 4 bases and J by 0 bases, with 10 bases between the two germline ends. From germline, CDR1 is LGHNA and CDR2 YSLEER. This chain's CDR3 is CASSRLSGSYNEQFF. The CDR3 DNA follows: TGCGCCAGCAGCCGACTTTCAGGCTCCTACAATGAGCAGTTCTTC.

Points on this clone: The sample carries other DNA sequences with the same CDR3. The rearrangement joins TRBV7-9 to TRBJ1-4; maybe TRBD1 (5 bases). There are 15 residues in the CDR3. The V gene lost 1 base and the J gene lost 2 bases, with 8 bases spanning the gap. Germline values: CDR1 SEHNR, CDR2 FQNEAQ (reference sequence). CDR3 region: CASSLDRGTNEKLFF. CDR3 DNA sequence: TGTGCCAGCAGCTTAGATCGGGGGACTAATGAAAAACTGTTTTTT.

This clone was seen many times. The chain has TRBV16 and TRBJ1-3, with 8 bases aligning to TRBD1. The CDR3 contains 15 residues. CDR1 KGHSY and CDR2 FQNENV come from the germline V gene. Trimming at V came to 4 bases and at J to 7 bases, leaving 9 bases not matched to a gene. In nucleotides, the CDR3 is TGTGCCAGCAGCCCCAACAGGGGGGGAAGGAACACCATATATTTT. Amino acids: CASSPNRGGRNTIYF.

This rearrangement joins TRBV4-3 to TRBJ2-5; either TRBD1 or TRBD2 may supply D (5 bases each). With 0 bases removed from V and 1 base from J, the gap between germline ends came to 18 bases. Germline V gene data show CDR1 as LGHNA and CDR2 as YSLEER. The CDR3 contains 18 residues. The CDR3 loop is CASSQEIWFGGSQETQYF. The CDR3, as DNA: TGCGCCAGCAGCCAAGAAATCTGGTTTGGGGGTTCCCAAGAGACCCAGTACTTC.

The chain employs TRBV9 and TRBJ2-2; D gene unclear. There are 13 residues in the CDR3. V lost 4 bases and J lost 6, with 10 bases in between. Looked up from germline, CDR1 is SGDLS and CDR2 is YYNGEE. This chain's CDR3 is CASSLIVPGELFF. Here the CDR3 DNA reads TGTGCCAGCAGCTTAATAGTCCCCGGGGAGCTGTTTTTT.

The CDR3 nucleotides are TGTGCCAGCAGCTCCCCGGACGGCCGGGAGGTAACCCAGTACTTC. Its protein is CASSSPDGREVTQYF. This chain uses TRBV9 with TRBJ2-5; the match to TRBD2 covers 7 bases. The germline V gene encodes CDR1 SGDLS and CDR2 YYNGEE. Unmatched junction bases numbered 14, after V lost 4 bases and J lost 8 bases. The CDR3 runs to 15 residues.

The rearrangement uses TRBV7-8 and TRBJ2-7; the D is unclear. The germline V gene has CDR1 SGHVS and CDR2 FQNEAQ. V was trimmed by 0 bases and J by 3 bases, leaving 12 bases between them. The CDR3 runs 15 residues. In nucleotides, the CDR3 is TGTGCCAGCAGCTTAGCGGACGCCGCTCACTACGAGCAGTACTTC. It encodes CASSLADAAHYEQYF. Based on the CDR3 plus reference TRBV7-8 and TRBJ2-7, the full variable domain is GAGVSQSPRYKVAKRGQDVALRCDPISGHVSLFWYQQALGQGPEFLTYFQNEAQLDKSGLPSDRFFAERPEGSVSTLKIQRTQQEDSAVYLCASSLADAAHYEQYFGPGTRLTVT.

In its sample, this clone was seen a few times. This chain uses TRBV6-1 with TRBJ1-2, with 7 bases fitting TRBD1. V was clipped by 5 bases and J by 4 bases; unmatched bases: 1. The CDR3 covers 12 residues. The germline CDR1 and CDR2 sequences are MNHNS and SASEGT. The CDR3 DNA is TGTGCCAGCAGTACAGGGGCCTATGGCTACACCTTC. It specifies CASSTGAYGYTF.

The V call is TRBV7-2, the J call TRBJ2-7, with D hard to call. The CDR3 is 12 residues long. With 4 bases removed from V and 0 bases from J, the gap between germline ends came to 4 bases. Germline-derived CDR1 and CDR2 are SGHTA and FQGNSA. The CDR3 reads CASSYLSYEQYF. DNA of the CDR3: TGTGCCAGCAGCTACCTCTCCTACGAGCAGTACTTC.

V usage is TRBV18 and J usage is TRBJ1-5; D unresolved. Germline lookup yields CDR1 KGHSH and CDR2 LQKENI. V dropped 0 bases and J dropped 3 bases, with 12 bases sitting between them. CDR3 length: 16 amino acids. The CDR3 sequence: CASSPPGRVVNQPQHF. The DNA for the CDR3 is TGTGCCAGCTCACCACCGGGTAGGGTGGTCAATCAGCCCCAGCATTTT.

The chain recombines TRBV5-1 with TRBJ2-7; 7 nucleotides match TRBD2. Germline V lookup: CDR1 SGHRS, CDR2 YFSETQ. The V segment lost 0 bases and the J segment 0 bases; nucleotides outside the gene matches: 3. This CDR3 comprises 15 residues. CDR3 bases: TGCGCCAGCAGCTTGGATTCGGGGGGCTCCTACGAGCAGTACTTC. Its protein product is CASSLDSGGSYEQYF.